The 3 T cell receptor beta chains below come from one sample, sequenced in a study of patients and donors after allogeneic stem cell transplantation. TCRdb called the RT-PCR reads again in MiXCR, with one record for every CDR3 protein. The sample records about 110,000 distinct CDR3 sequences, less than 45% being singletons. Sequenced input: blood, either unsorted or a sorted T cell fraction (not recorded which). The receptors stem from a human donor who was either an allogeneic HSCT recipient or a stem cell or donor lymphocyte infusion donor (not recorded which). It is not recorded whose cells these are; they may come from a transplant donor.

This chain uses TRBV18 with TRBJ2-2, with TRBD1 matching 7 bases. The ends lost 6 bases at V and 2 bases at J; junction bases unmatched: 6. The CDR3 has 15 amino acids. Germline loops: CDR1 KGHSH, CDR2 LQKENI. The CDR3 DNA reads as TGTGCCAGCTCGCCGGGACAGAGAAACACCGGGGAGCTGTTTTTT. Translation gives CASSPGQRNTGELFF.

This clonotype has just a few counts. V is TRBV4-3 and J is TRBJ2-1; D is ambiguous. Trimming removed 0 bases at V and 0 bases at J, with 9 bases between. CDR1 and CDR2 from the germline V gene are LGHNA and YSLEER. This CDR3 has 16 residues. CDR3 in DNA: TGCGCCAGCAGCCAAGATGGGCAGGTCTCCTACAATGAGCAGTTCTTC. Protein sequence: CASSQDGQVSYNEQFF.

This clonotype came up once. CDR3 amino acids: CASSQNPGLNYGYTF. In nucleotides, the CDR3 is TGTGCCAGCAGCCAAAATCCAGGCTTAAACTATGGCTACACCTTC. This chain uses TRBV4-2 with TRBJ1-2; D gene ambiguous. Looked up from germline, CDR1 is LGHNA and CDR2 is YNFKEQ. Between the trimmed V and J ends, which lost 2 bases and 2 bases, there was a span of 12 bases. CDR3 length: 15 amino acids.